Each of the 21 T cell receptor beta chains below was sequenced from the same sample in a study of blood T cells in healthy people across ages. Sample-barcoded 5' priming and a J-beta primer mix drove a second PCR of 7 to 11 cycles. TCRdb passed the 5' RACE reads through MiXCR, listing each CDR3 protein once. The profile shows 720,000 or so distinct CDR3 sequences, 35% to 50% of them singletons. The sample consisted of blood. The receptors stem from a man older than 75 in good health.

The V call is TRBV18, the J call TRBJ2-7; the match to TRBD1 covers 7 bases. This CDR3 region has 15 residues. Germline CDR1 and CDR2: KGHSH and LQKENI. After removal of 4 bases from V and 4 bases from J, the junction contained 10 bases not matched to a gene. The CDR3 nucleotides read TGTGCCAGCTCACGACGACAGGGTTTTTCTTACGAGCAGTACTTC. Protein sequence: CASSRRQGFSYEQYF.

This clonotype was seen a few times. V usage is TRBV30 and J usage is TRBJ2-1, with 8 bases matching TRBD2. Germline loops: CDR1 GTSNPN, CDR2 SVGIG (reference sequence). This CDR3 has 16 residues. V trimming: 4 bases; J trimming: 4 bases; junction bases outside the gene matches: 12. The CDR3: CAWKEGSGVDYNEQFF. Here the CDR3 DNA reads TGTGCCTGGAAGGAGGGTAGCGGGGTGGATTACAATGAGCAGTTCTTC. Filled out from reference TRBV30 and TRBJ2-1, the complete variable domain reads SQTIHQWPATLVQPVGSPLSLECTVEGTSNPNLYWYRQAAGRGLQLLFYSVGIGQISSEVPQNLSASRPQDRQFILSSKKLLLSDSGFYLCAWKEGSGVDYNEQFFGPGTRLTVL.

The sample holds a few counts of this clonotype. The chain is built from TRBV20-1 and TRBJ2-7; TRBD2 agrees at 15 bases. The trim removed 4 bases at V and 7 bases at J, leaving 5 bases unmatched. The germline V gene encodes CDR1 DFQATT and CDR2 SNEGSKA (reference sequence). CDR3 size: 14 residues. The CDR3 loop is CSATGTSGGPEQYF. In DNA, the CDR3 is TGCAGTGCTACCGGGACTAGCGGGGGGCCTGAGCAGTACTTC.

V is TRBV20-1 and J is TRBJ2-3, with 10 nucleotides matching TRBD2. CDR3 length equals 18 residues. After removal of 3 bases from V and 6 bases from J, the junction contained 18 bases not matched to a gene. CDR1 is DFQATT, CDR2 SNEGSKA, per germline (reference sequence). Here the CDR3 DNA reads TGCAGTGCTAGTCCCCCCGGGACTAGCGCAGGATGGGGGGATACGCAGTATTTT. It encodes CSASPPGTSAGWGDTQYF.

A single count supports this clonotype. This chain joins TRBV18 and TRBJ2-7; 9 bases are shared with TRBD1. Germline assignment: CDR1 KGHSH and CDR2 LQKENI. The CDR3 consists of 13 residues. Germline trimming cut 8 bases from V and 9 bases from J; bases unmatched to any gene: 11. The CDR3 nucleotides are TGTGCCAGCCAACCGGGACAGGGAGAGTTGCAGTACTTC. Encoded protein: CASQPGQGELQYF.

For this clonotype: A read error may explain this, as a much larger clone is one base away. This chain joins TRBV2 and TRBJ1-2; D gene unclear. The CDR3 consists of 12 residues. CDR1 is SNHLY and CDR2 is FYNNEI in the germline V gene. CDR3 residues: CTSSPGDYGYTF. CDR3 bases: TGTACCAGCTCCCCCGGGGACTATGGCTACACCTTC.

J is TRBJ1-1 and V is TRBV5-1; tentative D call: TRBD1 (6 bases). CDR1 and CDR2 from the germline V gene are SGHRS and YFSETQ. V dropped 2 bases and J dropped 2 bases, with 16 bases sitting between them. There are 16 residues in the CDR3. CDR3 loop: CASSFFPGTKNTEAFF. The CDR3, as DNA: TGCGCCAGCAGCTTTTTTCCCGGGACAAAAAACACTGAAGCTTTCTTT.

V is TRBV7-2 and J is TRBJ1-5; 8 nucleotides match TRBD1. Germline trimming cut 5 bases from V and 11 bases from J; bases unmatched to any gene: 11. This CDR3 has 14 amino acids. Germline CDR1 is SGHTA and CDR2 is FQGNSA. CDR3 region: CASSTDRESGAQHF. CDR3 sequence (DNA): TGTGCCAGCAGCACGGACAGGGAGTCTGGAGCCCAGCATTTT.

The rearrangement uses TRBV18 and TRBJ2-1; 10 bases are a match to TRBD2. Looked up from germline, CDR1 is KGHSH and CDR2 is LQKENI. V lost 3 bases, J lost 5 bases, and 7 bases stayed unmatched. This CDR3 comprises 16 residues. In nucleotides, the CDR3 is TGTGCCAGCTCACCGAATCTGCTAGCGGGAGACAATGAGCAGTTCTTC. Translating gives CASSPNLLAGDNEQFF.

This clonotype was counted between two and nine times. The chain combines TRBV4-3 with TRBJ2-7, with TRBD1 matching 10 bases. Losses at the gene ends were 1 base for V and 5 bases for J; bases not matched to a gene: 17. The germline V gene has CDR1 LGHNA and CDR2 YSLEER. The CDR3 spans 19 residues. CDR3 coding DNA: TGCGCCAGCAGCCAAGGAATCGGGACAGGGGCCCCCTATAAGGACGAGCAGTACTTC. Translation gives CASSQGIGTGAPYKDEQYF.

The CDR3 DNA reads TGCAGCGTTAACGCCGACAGGTACACTACTGAAGCTTTCTTT. Translated, it gives CSVNADRYTTEAFF. The V and J genes are TRBV29-1 and TRBJ1-1; tentative D call: TRBD1 (6 bases). CDR3 length equals 14 residues. Per the germline V gene, CDR1 is SQVTM and CDR2 is ANQGSEA. V was cut by 5 bases and J by 5 bases, with 18 bases left in between.

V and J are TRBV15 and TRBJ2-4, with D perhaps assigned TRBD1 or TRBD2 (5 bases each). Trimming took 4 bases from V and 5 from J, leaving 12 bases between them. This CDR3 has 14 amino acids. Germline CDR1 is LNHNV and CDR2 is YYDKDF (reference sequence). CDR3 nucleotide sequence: TGTGCCACCAGCATGGTCGGGGCCGAAAACATTCAGTACTTC. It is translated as CATSMVGAENIQYF.

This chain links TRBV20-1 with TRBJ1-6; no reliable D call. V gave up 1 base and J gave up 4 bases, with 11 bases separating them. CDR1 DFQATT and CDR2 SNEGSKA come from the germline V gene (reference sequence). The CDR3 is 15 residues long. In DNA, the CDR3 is TGCAGTGCTAGAGCTGCGGCAGCTTATAATTCACCCCTCCACTTT. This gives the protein CSARAAAAYNSPLHF.

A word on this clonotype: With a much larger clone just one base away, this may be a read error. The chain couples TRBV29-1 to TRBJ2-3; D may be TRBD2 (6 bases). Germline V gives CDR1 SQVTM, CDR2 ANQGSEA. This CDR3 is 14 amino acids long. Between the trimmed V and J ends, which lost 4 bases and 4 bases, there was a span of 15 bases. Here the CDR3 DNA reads TGCAGCGTTGGAGGGAGGTTGGGCGCAGATACGCAGTATTTT. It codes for CSVGGRLGADTQYF.

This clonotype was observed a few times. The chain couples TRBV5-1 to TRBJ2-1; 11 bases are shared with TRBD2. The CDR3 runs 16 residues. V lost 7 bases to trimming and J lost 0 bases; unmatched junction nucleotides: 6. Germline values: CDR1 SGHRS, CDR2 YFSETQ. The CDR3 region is CASVAGGGSSYNEQFF. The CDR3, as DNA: TGCGCCAGCGTAGCGGGAGGGGGAAGCTCCTACAATGAGCAGTTCTTC.

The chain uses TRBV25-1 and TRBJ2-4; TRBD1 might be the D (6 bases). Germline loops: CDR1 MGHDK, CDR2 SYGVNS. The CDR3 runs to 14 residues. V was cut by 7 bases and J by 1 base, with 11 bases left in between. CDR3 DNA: TGTGCCAGCAAAGAAACAGGGGCCAAAAACATTCAGTACTTC. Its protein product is CASKETGAKNIQYF.

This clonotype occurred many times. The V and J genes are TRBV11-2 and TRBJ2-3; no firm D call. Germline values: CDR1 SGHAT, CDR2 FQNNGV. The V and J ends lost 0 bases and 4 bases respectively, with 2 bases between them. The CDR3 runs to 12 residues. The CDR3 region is CASSLDPDTQYF. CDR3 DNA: TGTGCCAGCAGCTTAGATCCAGATACGCAGTATTTT.

CDR3 in DNA: TGCAGTGCCGACAGTAGCTCCTACGAGCAGTACTTC. Its protein product is CSADSSSYEQYF. The V call is TRBV20-1, the J call TRBJ2-7; D might be TRBD1 (5 bases). Germline CDR1 DFQATT, CDR2 SNEGSKA (reference sequence). This CDR3 comprises 12 residues. V gave up 6 bases and J gave up 0 bases, with 9 bases separating them.

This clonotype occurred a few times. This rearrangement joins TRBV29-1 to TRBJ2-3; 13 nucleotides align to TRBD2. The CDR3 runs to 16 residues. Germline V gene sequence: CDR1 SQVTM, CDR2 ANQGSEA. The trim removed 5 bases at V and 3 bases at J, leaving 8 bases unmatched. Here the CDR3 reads CSVTSGGAGITDTQYF. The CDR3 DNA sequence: TGCAGCGTTACTAGCGGGGGGGCCGGAATAACAGATACGCAGTATTTT.

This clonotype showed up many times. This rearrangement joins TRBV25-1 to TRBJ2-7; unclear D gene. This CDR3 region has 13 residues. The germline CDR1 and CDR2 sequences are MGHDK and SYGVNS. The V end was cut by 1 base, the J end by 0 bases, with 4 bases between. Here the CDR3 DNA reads TGTGCCAGCAGTGAATCCCCCTCCTACGAGCAGTACTTC. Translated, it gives CASSESPSYEQYF.

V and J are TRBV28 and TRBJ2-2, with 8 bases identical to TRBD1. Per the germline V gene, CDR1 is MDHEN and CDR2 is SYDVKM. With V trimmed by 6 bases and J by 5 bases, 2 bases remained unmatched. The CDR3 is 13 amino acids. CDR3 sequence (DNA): TGTGCCAGCAGAAGACAGGGGACCGGGGAGCTGTTTTTT. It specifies CASRRQGTGELFF.